Listed below are T cell receptor beta chains from one sample, sequenced in a study of cytomegalovirus exposure and HLA in healthy donors. Clones were sequenced by immunoSEQ multiplex PCR, and TCRdb holds only the in-frame ones, with some missing. The sample has around 130,000 clones; 70% to 85% are singletons. The specimen sequenced was PBMCs. The source of these receptors is a man younger than 35 in good health and CMV-seropositive. CDR3s include the opening cysteine and the closing phenylalanine or tryptophan. A D gene is named only where the DNA matches it firmly. Only part of the rows carry a size: once, few, many, or a class if the clone is expanded.

CDR3: CASSTGSKSSYEQYF
DNA: TGTGCCAGCAGCACCGGGTCCAAAAGCTCCTACGAGCAGTACTTC
V: TRBV5-4
J: TRBJ2-7
D: .
length: 15
size: once

CDR3: CASSPRGGQPQHF
DNA: TGTGCCAGCAGCCCAAGGGGAGGACAGCCCCAGCATTTT
V: TRBV6-6
J: TRBJ1-5
D: .
length: 13
size: .

CDR3: CASRRDTLYGYTF
DNA: TGTGCCAGTAGGAGAGATACGCTCTATGGCTACACCTTC
V: TRBV19
J: TRBJ1-2
D: .
length: 13
size: .

CDR3: CASSQSGIVSNEQFF
DNA: TGTGCCAGCAGCCAAAGCGGGATCGTAAGTAATGAGCAGTTCTTC
V: TRBV9
J: TRBJ2-1
D: TRBD2
length: 15
size: .

CDR3: CAWSVSGWGGNQPQHF
DNA: TGTGCCTGGAGTGTATCGGGGTGGGGTGGCAATCAGCCCCAGCATTTT
V: TRBV30
J: TRBJ1-5
D: .
length: 16
size: .

CDR3: CAWRPNPLASGRALETQYF
DNA: TGTGCCTGGAGGCCAAACCCCTTGGCTAGCGGGAGGGCCTTAGAGACCCAGTACTTC
V: TRBV30
J: TRBJ2-5
D: TRBD2
length: 19
size: .

CDR3: CSVGSGTIYGYTF
DNA: TGCAGCGTAGGCTCCGGGACAATCTATGGCTACACCTTC
V: TRBV29-1
J: TRBJ1-2
D: .
length: 13
size: few

CDR3: CASKGSHTQYF
DNA: TGTGCCAGCAAGGGGTCACATACGCAGTATTTT
V: TRBV28
J: TRBJ2-3
D: .
length: 11
size: .

CDR3: CASSPAGTSAYEQYF
DNA: TGTGCCAGCAGCCCAGCCGGGACTAGCGCCTACGAGCAGTACTTC
V: TRBV5-8
J: TRBJ2-7
D: TRBD2
length: 15
size: few

CDR3: CASSHPTESPNTEAFF
DNA: TGTGCCAGCAGCCACCCGACAGAGAGCCCGAACACTGAAGCTTTCTTT
V: TRBV7-9
J: TRBJ1-1
D: .
length: 16
size: .

CDR3: CASSLYRGEVAGSYEQYF
DNA: TGTGCCAGCAGTTTATACAGGGGAGAGGTGGCGGGTTCCTACGAGCAGTACTTC
V: TRBV28
J: TRBJ2-7
D: TRBD1
length: 18
size: .

CDR3: CASSQEGSGRAYSYNEQFF
DNA: TGTGCCAGCAGCCAAGAGGGTAGCGGGAGGGCCTACTCCTACAATGAGCAGTTCTTC
V: TRBV4-2
J: TRBJ2-1
D: TRBD2
length: 19
size: few

CDR3: CSVDQEGGREGGYTF
DNA: TGCAGCGTTGATCAGGAGGGAGGCAGGGAGGGTGGCTACACCTTC
V: TRBV29-1
J: TRBJ1-2
D: .
length: 15
size: .

CDR3: CASSQKSTSTDTQYF
DNA: TGCGCCAGCAGCCAGAAGTCCACTAGCACAGATACGCAGTATTTT
V: TRBV4-1
J: TRBJ2-3
D: .
length: 15
size: .

CDR3: CASSVGSTVALF
DNA: TGTGCCAGCAGCGTGGGCAGTACTGTCGCTCTCTTT
V: TRBV9
J: TRBJ1-1
D: .
length: 12
size: .

CDR3: CASSPIREFSGNTIYF
DNA: TGTGCCAGCTCACCTATTAGGGAGTTCAGTGGAAACACCATATATTTT
V: TRBV18
J: TRBJ1-3
D: .
length: 16
size: .

CDR3: CASRFVADSPNYGYTF
DNA: TGTGCCAGCAGATTTGTCGCGGATTCTCCTAACTATGGCTACACCTTC
V: TRBV27
J: TRBJ1-2
D: .
length: 16
size: .

CDR3: CSVVPGTEAFF
DNA: TGCAGCGTTGTACCCGGCACTGAAGCTTTCTTT
V: TRBV29-1
J: TRBJ1-1
D: .
length: 11
size: few

CDR3: CASSLFLAETGTGELFF
DNA: TGTGCCAGTTCATTGTTTCTAGCGGAGACAGGCACCGGGGAGCTGTTTTTT
V: TRBV19
J: TRBJ2-2
D: .
length: 17
size: .

CDR3: CASSQDLSNTIYF
DNA: TGTGCCAGCAGTCAGGATCTGTCGAACACCATATATTTT
V: TRBV5-5
J: TRBJ1-3
D: .
length: 13
size: once

CDR3: CATSKSQQGSNQPQHF
DNA: TGTGCCACCAGCAAGAGTCAACAGGGAAGTAATCAGCCCCAGCATTTT
V: TRBV15
J: TRBJ1-5
D: .
length: 16
size: .

CDR3: CASSLPGAGGAGF
DNA: TGTGCCAGCAGCCTCCCCGGAGCGGGGGGGGCGGGCTTC
V: TRBV7-2
J: TRBJ2-7
D: TRBD2
length: 13
size: .

CDR3: CASSLGGLYNEQFF
DNA: TGTGCCAGCAGCTTAGGCGGGCTCTACAATGAGCAGTTCTTC
V: TRBV11-2
J: TRBJ2-1
D: .
length: 14
size: .

CDR3: CASSLGLAGDYNEQFF
DNA: TGTGCCAGCAGTTTAGGTCTAGCGGGGGACTACAATGAGCAGTTCTTC
V: TRBV27
J: TRBJ2-1
D: TRBD2
length: 16
size: .

CDR3: CASSEDTGFEAFF
DNA: TGTGCCAGCAGTGAAGATACAGGGTTTGAAGCTTTCTTT
V: TRBV6-1
J: TRBJ1-1
D: .
length: 13
size: .

CDR3: CASSPGQNYGYTF
DNA: TGTGCCAGCAGTCCGGGACAGAACTATGGCTACACCTTC
V: TRBV6-5
J: TRBJ1-2
D: TRBD1
length: 13
size: .

CDR3: CASSYSGATNEKLFF
DNA: TGTGCCAGCAGTTACTCCGGGGCAACTAATGAAAAACTGTTTTTT
V: TRBV6-5
J: TRBJ1-4
D: .
length: 15
size: .

CDR3: CASSSRLAGVTDTQYF
DNA: TGTGCCAGCAGTTCCCGACTAGCGGGAGTAACAGATACGCAGTATTTT
V: TRBV27
J: TRBJ2-3
D: TRBD2
length: 16
size: .

CDR3: CAISGGQQGHGYTF
DNA: TGTGCCATCAGTGGGGGCCAACAGGGGCATGGCTACACCTTC
V: TRBV10-3
J: TRBJ1-2
D: TRBD1
length: 14
size: .

CDR3: CASRETGAYEQYF
DNA: TGCGCCAGCAGGGAGACGGGGGCCTACGAGCAGTACTTC
V: TRBV10-1
J: TRBJ2-7
D: .
length: 13
size: .

CDR3: CASRATGGNQPQHF
DNA: TGTGCCAGCAGGGCAACAGGAGGCAATCAGCCCCAGCATTTT
V: TRBV6-1
J: TRBJ1-5
D: .
length: 14
size: .

CDR3: CASSPQVTTYEQYF
DNA: TGTGCCAGCTCACCACAGGTGACTACCTACGAGCAGTACTTC
V: TRBV18
J: TRBJ2-7
D: .
length: 14
size: .

CDR3: CASSLVGTGANTEAFF
DNA: TGTGCCAGCAGCTTGGTTGGGACAGGGGCCAACACTGAAGCTTTCTTT
V: TRBV5-5
J: TRBJ1-1
D: TRBD1
length: 16
size: .

CDR3: CAWSVNRDYLSTDTQYF
DNA: TGTGCCTGGAGTGTAAATAGGGACTACCTAAGCACAGATACGCAGTATTTT
V: TRBV30
J: TRBJ2-3
D: TRBD2
length: 17
size: .

CDR3: CASSAKGQGGEKLFF
DNA: TGTGCCAGCAGCGCTAAGGGACAGGGAGGGGAAAAACTGTTTTTT
V: TRBV7-8
J: TRBJ1-4
D: TRBD1
length: 15
size: .

CDR3: CASLAGGSTDTQYF
DNA: TGTGCCAGTTTAGCGGGGGGGAGCACAGATACGCAGTATTTT
V: TRBV27
J: TRBJ2-3
D: TRBD2
length: 14
size: .

CDR3: CASGRTGAKNTEAFF
DNA: TGCGCCAGCGGAAGGACAGGGGCGAAGAACACTGAAGCTTTCTTT
V: TRBV23-1
J: TRBJ1-1
D: TRBD1
length: 15
size: few

CDR3: CASSYSGQLDYGYTF
DNA: TGTGCCAGCAGTTACTCAGGACAGTTAGACTATGGCTACACCTTC
V: TRBV6-5
J: TRBJ1-2
D: .
length: 15
size: .

CDR3: CASSQVKLPTGELFF
DNA: TGCGCCAGCAGCCAAGTAAAGCTCCCCACCGGGGAGCTGTTTTTT
V: TRBV4-1
J: TRBJ2-2
D: .
length: 15
size: .

CDR3: CASSPGHLYYEQYF
DNA: TGTGCCAGCAGCCCTGGACATCTGTACTACGAGCAGTACTTC
V: TRBV14
J: TRBJ2-7
D: .
length: 14
size: .

CDR3: CASSDSGQGGANGLTF
DNA: TGTGCCAGCAGTGACTCGGGACAGGGTGGGGCCAACGGCCTGACTTTC
V: TRBV6-4
J: TRBJ2-6
D: TRBD1
length: 16
size: few

CDR3: CASKAGANYNEQFF
DNA: TGTGCCAGCAAAGCGGGGGCCAACTACAATGAGCAGTTCTTC
V: TRBV6-5
J: TRBJ2-1
D: TRBD2
length: 14
size: .

CDR3: CATVSQGNTIYF
DNA: TGTGCCACCGTATCGCAGGGAAACACCATATATTTT
V: TRBV15
J: TRBJ1-3
D: .
length: 12
size: once

CDR3: CASTGLNEQFF
DNA: TGTGCCAGCACAGGGCTAAATGAGCAGTTCTTC
V: TRBV28
J: TRBJ2-1
D: .
length: 11
size: .

CDR3: CASSSKAGGNTGELFF
DNA: TGTGCCAGCAGCTCCAAAGCGGGGGGTAACACCGGGGAGCTGTTTTTT
V: TRBV5-4
J: TRBJ2-2
D: TRBD2
length: 16
size: .

CDR3: CASSLTGVEYGYTF
DNA: TGTGCCAGCAGTCTTACAGGGGTAGAATATGGCTACACCTTC
V: TRBV6-5
J: TRBJ1-2
D: TRBD1
length: 14
size: .

CDR3: CASSGGTGLLEAFF
DNA: TGTGCCAGCAGCGGTGGGACAGGGCTCCTTGAAGCTTTCTTT
V: TRBV14
J: TRBJ1-1
D: TRBD1
length: 14
size: .

CDR3: CSVVQGDRFAEAFF
DNA: TGCAGCGTGGTACAGGGTGACAGGTTCGCTGAAGCTTTCTTT
V: TRBV29-1
J: TRBJ1-1
D: .
length: 14
size: .

CDR3: CASKSGLAGRETQYF
DNA: TGTGCCAGCAAGAGCGGACTAGCGGGGAGAGAGACCCAGTACTTC
V: TRBV28
J: TRBJ2-5
D: TRBD2
length: 15
size: few

CDR3: CASSPARVHEKLFF
DNA: TGTGCCAGCAGCCCGGCCAGGGTTCATGAAAAACTGTTTTTT
V: TRBV5-6
J: TRBJ1-4
D: .
length: 14
size: .

CDR3: CASREGPATFF
DNA: TGTGCCAGCAGGGAGGGCCCCGCGACTTTCTTT
V: TRBV11-2
J: TRBJ1-1
D: .
length: 11
size: .

CDR3: CASYDSPGNTEAFF
DNA: TGTGCCAGTTACGACAGCCCGGGGAACACTGAAGCTTTCTTT
V: TRBV19
J: TRBJ1-1
D: .
length: 14
size: once

CDR3: CASSMSLGGEEQYF
DNA: TGTGCCAGTAGTATGTCCCTTGGAGGGGAGGAGCAGTACTTC
V: TRBV19
J: TRBJ2-7
D: .
length: 14
size: .

CDR3: CASSQDREDNEQFF
DNA: TGTGCCAGTAGCCAGGACAGGGAGGACAATGAGCAGTTCTTC
V: TRBV19
J: TRBJ2-1
D: TRBD1
length: 14
size: .

CDR3: CASRAREYNEQFF
DNA: TGTGCCAGCAGGGCGCGGGAATACAATGAGCAGTTCTTC
V: TRBV7-8
J: TRBJ2-1
D: .
length: 13
size: .

CDR3: CATSRTGGSYNEQFF
DNA: TGTGCCACCAGCAGAACAGGGGGCTCCTACAATGAGCAGTTCTTC
V: TRBV15
J: TRBJ2-1
D: TRBD1
length: 15
size: .

CDR3: CASSVWAGAMNTEAFF
DNA: TGTGCCAGCAGTGTGTGGGCGGGGGCCATGAACACTGAAGCTTTCTTT
V: TRBV25-1
J: TRBJ1-1
D: .
length: 16
size: .

CDR3: CASSLIGGVNQPQHF
DNA: TGTGCCAGCAGCCTCATCGGGGGAGTTAATCAGCCCCAGCATTTT
V: TRBV7-2
J: TRBJ1-5
D: .
length: 15
size: .

CDR3: CSVTTSGSRGEQFF
DNA: TGCAGCGTGACGACTAGCGGGAGTAGGGGTGAGCAGTTCTTC
V: TRBV29-1
J: TRBJ2-1
D: TRBD2
length: 14
size: once